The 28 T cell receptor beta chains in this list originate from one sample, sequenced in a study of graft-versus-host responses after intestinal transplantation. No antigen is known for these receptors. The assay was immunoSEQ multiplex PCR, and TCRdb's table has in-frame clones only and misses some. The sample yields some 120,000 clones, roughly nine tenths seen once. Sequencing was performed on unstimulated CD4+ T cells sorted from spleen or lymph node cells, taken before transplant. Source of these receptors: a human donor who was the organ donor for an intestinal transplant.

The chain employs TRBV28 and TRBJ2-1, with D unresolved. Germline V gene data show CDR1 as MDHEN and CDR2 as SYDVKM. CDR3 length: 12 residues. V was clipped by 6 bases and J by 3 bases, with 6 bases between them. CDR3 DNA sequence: TGTGCCAGCAGCTTGAACTACAATGAGCAGTTCTTC. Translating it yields CASSLNYNEQFF. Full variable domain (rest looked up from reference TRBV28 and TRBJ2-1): DVKVTQSSRYLVKRTGEKVFLECVQDMDHENMFWYRQDPGLGLRLIYFSYDVKMKEKGDIPEGYSVSREKKERFSLILESASTNQTSMYLCASSLNYNEQFFGPGTRLTVL.

The CDR3 bases are TGTGCCTGGAGTGTACGGCAGGTCACAGATACGCAGTATTTT. Protein: CAWSVRQVTDTQYF. The chain links TRBV30 to TRBJ2-3; D gene ambiguous. V was shortened by 0 bases and J by 2 bases, with 9 bases between the two germline ends. Germline CDR1 and CDR2: GTSNPN and SVGIG (reference sequence). This CDR3 region has 14 residues.

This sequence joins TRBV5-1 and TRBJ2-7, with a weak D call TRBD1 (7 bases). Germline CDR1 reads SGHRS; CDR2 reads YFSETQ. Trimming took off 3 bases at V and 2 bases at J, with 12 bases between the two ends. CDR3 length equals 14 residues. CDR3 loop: CASSWRDSPYEQYF. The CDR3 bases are TGCGCCAGCAGCTGGCGGGACAGTCCCTACGAGCAGTACTTC.

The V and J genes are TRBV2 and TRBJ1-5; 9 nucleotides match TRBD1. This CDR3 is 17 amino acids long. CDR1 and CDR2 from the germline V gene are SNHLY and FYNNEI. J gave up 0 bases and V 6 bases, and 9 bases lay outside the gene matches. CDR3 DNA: TGTGCCAGCAGCGTCACAGGGGGCACTTATAGCAATCAGCCCCAGCATTTT. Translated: CASSVTGGTYSNQPQHF. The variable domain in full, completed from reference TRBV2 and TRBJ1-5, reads EPEVTQTPSHQVTQMGQEVILRCVPISNHLYFYWYRQILGQKVEFLVSFYNNEISEKSEIFDDQFSVERPDGSNFTLKIRSTKLEDSAMYFCASSVTGGTYSNQPQHFGDGTRLSIL.

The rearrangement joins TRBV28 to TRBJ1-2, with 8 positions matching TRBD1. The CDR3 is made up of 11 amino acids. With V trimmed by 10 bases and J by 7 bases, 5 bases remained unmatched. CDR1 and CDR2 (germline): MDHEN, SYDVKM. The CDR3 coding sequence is TGTGCCACAGGGGGCGCGTCTGGCTACACCTTC. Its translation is CATGGASGYTF.

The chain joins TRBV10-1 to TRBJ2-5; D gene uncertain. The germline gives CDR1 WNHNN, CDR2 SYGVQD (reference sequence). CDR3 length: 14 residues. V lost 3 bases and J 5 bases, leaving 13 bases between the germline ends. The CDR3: CASSDPRSTETQYF. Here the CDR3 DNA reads TGCGCCAGCAGTGACCCTAGAAGCACTGAGACCCAGTACTTC.

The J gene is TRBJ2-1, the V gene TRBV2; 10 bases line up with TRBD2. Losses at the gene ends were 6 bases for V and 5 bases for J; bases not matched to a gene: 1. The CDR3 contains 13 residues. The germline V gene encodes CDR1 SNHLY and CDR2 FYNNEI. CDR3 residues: CASSLAGDNEQFF. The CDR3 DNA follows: TGTGCCAGCAGCCTAGCGGGAGACAATGAGCAGTTCTTC.

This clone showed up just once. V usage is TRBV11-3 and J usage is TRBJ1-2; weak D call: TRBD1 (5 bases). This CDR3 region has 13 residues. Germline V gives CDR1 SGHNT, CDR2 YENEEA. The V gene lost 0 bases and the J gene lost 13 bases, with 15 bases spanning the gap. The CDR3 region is CASSLDRGGAPTF. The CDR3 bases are TGTGCCAGCAGCTTAGATCGGGGGGGTGCCCCCACCTTC. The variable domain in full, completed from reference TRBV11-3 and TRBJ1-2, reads EAGVVQSPRYKIIEKKQPVAFWCNPISGHNTLYWYLQNLGQGPELLIRYENEEAVDDSQLPKDRFSAERLKGVDSTLKIQPAELGDSAVYLCASSLDRGGAPTFGSGTRLTVV.

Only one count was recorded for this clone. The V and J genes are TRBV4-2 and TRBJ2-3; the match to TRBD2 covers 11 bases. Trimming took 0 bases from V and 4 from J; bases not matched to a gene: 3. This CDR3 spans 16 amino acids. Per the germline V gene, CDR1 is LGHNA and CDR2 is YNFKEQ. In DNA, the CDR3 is TGTGCCAGCAGCCAAGAGGGGACTAGCGGTGCAGATACGCAGTATTTT. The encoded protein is CASSQEGTSGADTQYF.

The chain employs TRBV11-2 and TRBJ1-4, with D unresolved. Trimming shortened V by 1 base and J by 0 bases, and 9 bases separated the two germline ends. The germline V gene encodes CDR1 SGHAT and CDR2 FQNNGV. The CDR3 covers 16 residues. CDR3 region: CASSLVFPATNEKLFF. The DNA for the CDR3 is TGTGCCAGCAGCTTAGTCTTTCCGGCAACTAATGAAAAACTGTTTTTT.

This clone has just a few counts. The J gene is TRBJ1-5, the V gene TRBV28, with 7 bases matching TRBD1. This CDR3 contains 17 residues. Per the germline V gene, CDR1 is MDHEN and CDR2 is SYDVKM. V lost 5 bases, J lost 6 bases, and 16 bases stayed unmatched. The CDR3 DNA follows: TGTGCCAGCAGTACGCTGCCGGGACAGAGAGGTGGTCAGCCCCAGCATTTT. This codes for CASSTLPGQRGGQPQHF.

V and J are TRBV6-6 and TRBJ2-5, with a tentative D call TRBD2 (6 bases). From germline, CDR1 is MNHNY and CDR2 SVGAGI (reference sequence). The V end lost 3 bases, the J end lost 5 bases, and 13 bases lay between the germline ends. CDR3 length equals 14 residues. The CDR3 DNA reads TGTGCCAGCAGTTATCGAATGAGCGGGGAGACCCAGTACTTC. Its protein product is CASSYRMSGETQYF.

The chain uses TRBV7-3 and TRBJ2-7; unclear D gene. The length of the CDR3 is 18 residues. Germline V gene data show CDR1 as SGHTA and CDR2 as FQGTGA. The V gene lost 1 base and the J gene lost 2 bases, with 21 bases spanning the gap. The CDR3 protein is CASSLKGTTDNSAYEQYF. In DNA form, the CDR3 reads TGTGCCAGCAGCTTAAAAGGAACGACTGACAACTCCGCCTACGAGCAGTACTTC.

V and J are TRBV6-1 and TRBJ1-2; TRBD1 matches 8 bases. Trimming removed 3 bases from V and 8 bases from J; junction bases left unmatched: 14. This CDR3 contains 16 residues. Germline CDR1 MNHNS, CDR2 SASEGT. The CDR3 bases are TGTGCCAGCAGTGACCCCTGGACAGGGTCTCAGGGCGGCTACACCTTC. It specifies CASSDPWTGSQGGYTF.

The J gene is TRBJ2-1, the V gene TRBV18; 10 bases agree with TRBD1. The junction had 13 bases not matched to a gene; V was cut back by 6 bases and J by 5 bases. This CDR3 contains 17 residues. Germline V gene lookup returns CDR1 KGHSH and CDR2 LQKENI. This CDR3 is CASSLALGQGGNNEQFF. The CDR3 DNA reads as TGTGCCAGCTCCCTCGCCTTAGGACAGGGGGGCAACAATGAGCAGTTCTTC.

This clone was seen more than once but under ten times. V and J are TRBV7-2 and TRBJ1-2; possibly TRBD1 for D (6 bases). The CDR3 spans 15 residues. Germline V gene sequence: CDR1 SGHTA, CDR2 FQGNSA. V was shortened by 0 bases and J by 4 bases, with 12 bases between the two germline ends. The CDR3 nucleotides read TGTGCCAGCAGCTTAGCGGAGGGGGTGGGCTATGGCTACACCTTC. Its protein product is CASSLAEGVGYGYTF.

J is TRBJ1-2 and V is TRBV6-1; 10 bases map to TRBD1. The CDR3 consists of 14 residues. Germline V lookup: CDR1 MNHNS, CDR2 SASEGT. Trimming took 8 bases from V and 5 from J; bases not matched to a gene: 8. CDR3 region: CASARGDRGYGYTF. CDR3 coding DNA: TGTGCCAGCGCCCGCGGGGACAGGGGTTATGGCTACACCTTC.

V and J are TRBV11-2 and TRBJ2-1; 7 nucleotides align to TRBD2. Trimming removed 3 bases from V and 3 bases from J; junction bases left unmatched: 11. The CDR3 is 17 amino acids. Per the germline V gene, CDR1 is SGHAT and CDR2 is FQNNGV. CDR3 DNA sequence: TGTGCCAGCAGCTTTACCGTACTAGCGAGCCTCTACAATGAGCAGTTCTTC. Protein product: CASSFTVLASLYNEQFF.

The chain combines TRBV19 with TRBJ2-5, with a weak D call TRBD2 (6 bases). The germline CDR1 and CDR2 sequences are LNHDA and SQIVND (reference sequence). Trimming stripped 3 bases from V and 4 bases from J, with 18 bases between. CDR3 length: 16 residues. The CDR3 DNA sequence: TGTGCCAGTAGTATCGGGGGAAGGCCCTTTGGAGAGACCCAGTACTTC. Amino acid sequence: CASSIGGRPFGETQYF.

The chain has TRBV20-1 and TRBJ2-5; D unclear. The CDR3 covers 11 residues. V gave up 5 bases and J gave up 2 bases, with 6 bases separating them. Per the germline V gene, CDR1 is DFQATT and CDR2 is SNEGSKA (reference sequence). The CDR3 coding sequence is TGCAGTGCTCCGGATCAAGAGACCCAGTACTTC. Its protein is CSAPDQETQYF.

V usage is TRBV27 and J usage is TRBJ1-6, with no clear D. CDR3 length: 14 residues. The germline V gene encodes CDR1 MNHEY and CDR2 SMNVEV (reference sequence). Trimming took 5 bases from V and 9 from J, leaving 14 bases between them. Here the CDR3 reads CASSVQYGGSPLHF. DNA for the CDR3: TGTGCCAGCAGTGTACAGTACGGAGGTTCACCCCTCCACTTT.

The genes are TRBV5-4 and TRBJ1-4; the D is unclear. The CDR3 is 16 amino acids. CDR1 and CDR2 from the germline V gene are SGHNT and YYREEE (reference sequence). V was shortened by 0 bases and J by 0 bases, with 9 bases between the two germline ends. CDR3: CASSLAPASTNEKLFF. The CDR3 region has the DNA TGTGCCAGCAGCTTGGCGCCCGCCTCAACTAATGAAAAACTGTTTTTT. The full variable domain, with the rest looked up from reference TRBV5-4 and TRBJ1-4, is ETGVTQSPTHLIKTRGQQVTLRCSSQSGHNTVSWYQQALGQGPQFIFQYYREEENGRGNFPPRFSGLQFPNYSSELNVNALELDDSALYLCASSLAPASTNEKLFFGSGTQLSVL.

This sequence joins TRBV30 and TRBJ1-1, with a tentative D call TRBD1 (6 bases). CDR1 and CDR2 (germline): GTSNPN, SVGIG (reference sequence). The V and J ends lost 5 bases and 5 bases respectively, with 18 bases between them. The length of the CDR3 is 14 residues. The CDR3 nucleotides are TGTGCCTGGCCTCTAGTAGGGGGAGGGACTGAAGCTTTCTTT. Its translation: CAWPLVGGGTEAFF.

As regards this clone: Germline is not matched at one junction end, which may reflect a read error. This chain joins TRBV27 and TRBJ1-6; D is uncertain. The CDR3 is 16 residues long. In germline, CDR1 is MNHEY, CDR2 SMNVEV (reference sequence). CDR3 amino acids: CASSLYGSSYNSPLHF. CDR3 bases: TGTGCCAGCAGTTTATACGGTAGCTCCTATAATTCTCCCCTCCACTTT.

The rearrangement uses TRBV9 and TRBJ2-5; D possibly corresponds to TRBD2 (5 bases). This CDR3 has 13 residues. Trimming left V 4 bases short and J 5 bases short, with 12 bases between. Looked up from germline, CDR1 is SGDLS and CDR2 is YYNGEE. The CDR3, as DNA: TGTGCCAGCAGCCCCACGGTAGCGGAGACCCAGTACTTC. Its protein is CASSPTVAETQYF.

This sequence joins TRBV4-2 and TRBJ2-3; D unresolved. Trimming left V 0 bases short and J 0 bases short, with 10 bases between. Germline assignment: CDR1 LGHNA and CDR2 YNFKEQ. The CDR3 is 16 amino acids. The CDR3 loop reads CASSQDTSSSTDTQYF. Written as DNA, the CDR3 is TGTGCCAGCAGCCAAGATACCAGCTCAAGCACAGATACGCAGTATTTT.

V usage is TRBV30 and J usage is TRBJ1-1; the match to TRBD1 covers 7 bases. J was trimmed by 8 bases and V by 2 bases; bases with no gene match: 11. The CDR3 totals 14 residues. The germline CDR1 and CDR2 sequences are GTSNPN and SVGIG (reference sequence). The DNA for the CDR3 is TGTGCCTGGAGTCCTAAAGGGGGCAGCTGGGAAGCTTTCTTT. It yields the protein CAWSPKGGSWEAFF.

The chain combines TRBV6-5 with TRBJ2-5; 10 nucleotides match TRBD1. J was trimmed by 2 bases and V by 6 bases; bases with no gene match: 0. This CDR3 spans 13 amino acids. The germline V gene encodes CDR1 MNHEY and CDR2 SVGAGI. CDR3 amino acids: CASRDRGQETQYF. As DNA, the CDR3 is TGTGCCAGCAGGGACAGGGGGCAAGAGACCCAGTACTTC.